The clone carrying this T cell receptor beta chain was detected only a few times. Antigen: not known. This sample stems from a study of identical twins. Study-wide results and caveats: Carriage of fewer insertions was seen in abundant cord blood beta clonotypes, whereas memory repertoires showed none.

The CDR3 has 13 residues. TCRdb called the 5' RACE reads again in MiXCR, with one record for every CDR3 protein. The data contain a few hundred thousand distinct CDR3 sequences, more than 9% of them singletons. Another study also made use of these data, one on yellow fever vaccine responses in identical twins.

This sequence joins TRBV21-1 and TRBJ2-1; the D call TRBD1 from the table was never checked on the DNA. TRBV21-1 is assigned pseudogene status. This sequence was found in a woman in her late teens or twenties in good health. Material for sequencing was PBMCs. The CDR3 loop is CASKGGPYNEQFF. In DNA, the CDR3 is TGTGCCAGCAAAGGGGGACCTTACAATGAGCAGTTCTTC.